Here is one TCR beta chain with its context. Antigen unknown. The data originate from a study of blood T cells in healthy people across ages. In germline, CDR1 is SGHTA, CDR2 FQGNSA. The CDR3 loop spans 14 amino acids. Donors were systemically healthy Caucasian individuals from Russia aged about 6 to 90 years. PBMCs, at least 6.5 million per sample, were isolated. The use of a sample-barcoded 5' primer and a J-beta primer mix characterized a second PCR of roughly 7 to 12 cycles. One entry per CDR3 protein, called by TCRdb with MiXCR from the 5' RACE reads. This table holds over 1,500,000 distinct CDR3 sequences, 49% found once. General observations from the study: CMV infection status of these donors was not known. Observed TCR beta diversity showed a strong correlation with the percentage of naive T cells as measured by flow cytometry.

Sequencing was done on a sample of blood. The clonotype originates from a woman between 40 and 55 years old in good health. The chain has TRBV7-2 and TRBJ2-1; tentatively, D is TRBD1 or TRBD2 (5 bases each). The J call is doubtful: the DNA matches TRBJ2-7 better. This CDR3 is CASSLGTTWGEQYF. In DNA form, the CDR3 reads TGTGCCAGCAGCTTAGGCACAACCTGGGGGGAGCAGTACTTC.